Presented here are 12 T cell receptor beta chains from one specimen sequenced in a study of PD-1 blockade in classical Hodgkin lymphoma. Measured with immunoSEQ multiplex PCR; TCRdb has only the in-frame clones, and not every one. The table shows under 80,000 clones, with nearly 90% occurring only once. Described time point: cycle 4 day 1 (C4D1), after five to seven weeks of nivolumab. Each and every patient relapsed after autologous stem cell transplantation, and patients got differing brentuximab vedotin exposure. The sequences come from peripheral blood mononuclear cells (PBMCs), collected before the fourth cycle of nivolumab. The receptors stem from a human donor with classical Hodgkin lymphoma.

The chain carries TRBV6-1 and TRBJ1-5; the D is unclear. V gave up 3 bases and J gave up 4 bases, with 13 bases separating them. CDR3 length equals 15 residues. The germline V gene has CDR1 MNHNS and CDR2 SASEGT. CDR3 DNA sequence: TGTGCCAGCAGTGATCAAAGAGGAGGGAATCAGCCCCAGCATTTT. This gives the protein CASSDQRGGNQPQHF.

The gene calls are TRBV6-4 and TRBJ1-4; 10 positions match TRBD1. The CDR3 has 17 amino acids. The V gene's germline CDR1 is MRHNA and CDR2 SNTAGT. Losses at the gene ends were 6 bases for V and 6 bases for J; bases not matched to a gene: 13. The CDR3 coding sequence is TGTGCCAGCAGGTCGACAGGGGGCGGGGTAGGAGATGAAAAACTGTTTTTT. It is translated as CASRSTGGGVGDEKLFF.

For this clone: The same CDR3 is also encoded by other DNA sequences in this sample. This rearrangement joins TRBV7-9 to TRBJ2-5, with a weak D call TRBD2 (5 bases). Germline-derived CDR1 and CDR2 are SEHNR and FQNEAQ (reference sequence). The CDR3 length is 13 residues. V gave up 3 bases and J gave up 5 bases, with 10 bases separating them. CDR3 in DNA: TGTGCCAGCAGCTTGGATGGCGGGGAGACCCAGTACTTC. As protein: CASSLDGGETQYF.

The V and J genes are TRBV19 and TRBJ2-7; 9 bases agree with TRBD1. V lost 5 bases and J lost 0; bases outside the gene matches: 8. Germline loops: CDR1 LNHDA, CDR2 SQIVND (reference sequence). The CDR3 sequence is 16 residues long. The CDR3 loop reads CASSAPGQGFSYEQYF. The DNA of the CDR3 is TGTGCCAGTAGTGCTCCGGGACAGGGATTCTCCTACGAGCAGTACTTC.

The rearrangement uses TRBV5-1 and TRBJ1-2; a possible D gene is TRBD1 (6 bases). Deletions cut 4 bases from V and 6 bases from J, with 19 bases between. Germline V gives CDR1 SGHRS, CDR2 YFSETQ. The CDR3 sequence is 15 residues long. CDR3 sequence: CASSRNPGQEDGYTF. The DNA for the CDR3 is TGCGCCAGCAGCAGAAACCCGGGACAAGAGGATGGCTACACCTTC.

The J gene is TRBJ1-4, the V gene TRBV18, with a weak D call TRBD1 (5 bases). Germline V gives CDR1 KGHSH, CDR2 LQKENI. Trimming took 3 bases from V and 8 from J, leaving 25 bases between them. The CDR3 has 18 amino acids. CDR3 bases: TGTGCCAGCTCACCTATGACAGCCGCGCGGGAGTTCAGCGAAAAACTGTTTTTT. Protein: CASSPMTAAREFSEKLFF.

J is TRBJ1-4 and V is TRBV5-1; D gene uncertain. Germline V CDR1 and CDR2: SGHRS, YFSETQ. V lost 6 bases to trimming and J lost 3 bases, with 15 bases between them. This CDR3 has 15 residues. Here the CDR3 reads CASKATLTPNEKLFF. In DNA form, the CDR3 reads TGCGCCAGCAAGGCCACTCTGACTCCTAATGAAAAACTGTTTTTT.

This sequence joins TRBV19 and TRBJ2-1, with a weak D call TRBD2 (5 bases). CDR1 is LNHDA, CDR2 SQIVND, per germline (reference sequence). The CDR3 runs 13 residues. V dropped 3 bases and J dropped 4 bases, with 7 bases sitting between them. CDR3 coding DNA: TGTGCCAGTAGTATGAGGGAATACAATGAGCAGTTCTTC. This sequence encodes CASSMREYNEQFF.

For the CDR3, the DNA is TGTGCCAGCAGCGCCCCTAGAGACACGCAGTATTTT. Amino acid sequence: CASSAPRDTQYF. This chain uses TRBV5-4 with TRBJ2-3; D remains ambiguous. V was clipped by 4 bases and J by 9 bases, with 12 bases between them. The CDR3 contains 12 residues. Germline-derived CDR1 and CDR2 are SGHNT and YYREEE (reference sequence).

The V gene is TRBV7-9, the J gene TRBJ2-7; 8 bases fit TRBD1. The CDR3 runs to 15 residues. Unmatched junction bases numbered 6, after V lost 5 bases and J lost 0 bases. Germline-derived CDR1 and CDR2 are SEHNR and FQNEAQ (reference sequence). Here the CDR3 DNA reads TGTGCCAGCAGCCCCCGACAGGGGCCCTCCTACGAGCAGTACTTC. This gives the protein CASSPRQGPSYEQYF.

This chain uses TRBV7-2 with TRBJ2-1; 9 bases agree with TRBD1. The length of the CDR3 is 16 residues. V was clipped by 3 bases and J by 5 bases; unmatched bases: 8. The germline V gene encodes CDR1 SGHTA and CDR2 FQGNSA. The CDR3 nucleotides read TGTGCCAGCAGCTTCCCGACAGGGGGGGGGAACAATGAGCAGTTCTTC. Translating it yields CASSFPTGGGNNEQFF.

The chain combines TRBV7-9 with TRBJ2-6; the match to TRBD1 covers 7 bases. Germline lookup yields CDR1 SEHNR and CDR2 FQNEAQ (reference sequence). This CDR3 has 16 residues. The ends lost 4 bases at V and 4 bases at J; junction bases unmatched: 7. The CDR3 spells CASSSGQPGGANVLTF. CDR3 DNA sequence: TGTGCCAGCAGCTCGGGACAGCCAGGGGGGGCCAACGTCCTGACTTTC. The entire variable domain, with the rest obtained from reference TRBV7-9 and TRBJ2-6, is as follows: DTGVSQNPRHKITKRGQNVTFRCDPISEHNRLYWYRQTLGQGPEFLTYFQNEAQLEKSRLLSDRFSAERPKGSFSTLEIQRTEQGDSAMYLCASSSGQPGGANVLTFGAGSRLTVL.